A single sample gave rise to the 21 T cell receptor beta chains below, sequenced in a study of blood T cell repertoires in COVID-19 (dated by TCRdb to between 2020 and 2021). The method behind the library was the immunoSEQ multiplex PCR assay. The table comes from immuneACCESS by way of TCRdb, which keeps in-frame sequences with V and J called. Part of the clones is missing from these tables; in studies checked, under half for an unresolved V gene and the rest for unknown reasons. The sample records more than 50,000 clones, roughly 80% of which are singletons. Clones ranked in the top ten supply roughly 2% of the sample. The sequenced sample was peripheral blood. Receptor source: a woman aged 60 to 75 with acute or convalescent COVID-19.

This chain links TRBV5-1 with TRBJ2-7; 12 bases match TRBD1. After removal of 3 bases from V and 5 bases from J, the junction contained 9 bases not matched to a gene. This CDR3 region has 16 residues. Germline-derived CDR1 and CDR2 are SGHRS and YFSETQ. CDR3 sequence (DNA): TGCGCCAGCAGCTCTCGCCCCGGGACAGGGGGCGACGAGCAGTACTTC. Amino acids: CASSSRPGTGGDEQYF.

The chain links TRBV2 to TRBJ1-3, with 8 bases lining up with TRBD1. CDR3 length: 20 amino acids. V lost 2 bases to trimming and J lost 0 bases; unmatched junction nucleotides: 15. CDR1 and CDR2 (germline): SNHLY, FYNNEI. The CDR3 loop is CASSERGAGGLRLSGNTIYF. In nucleotides, the CDR3 is TGTGCCAGCAGTGAACGTGGGGCAGGGGGCTTGCGCCTCTCTGGAAACACCATATATTTT.

V gene TRBV29-1 combines with J gene TRBJ2-7; 7 nucleotides agree with TRBD2. J lost 1 base, V lost 4 bases, and 4 bases had no gene match. The CDR3 has 13 amino acids. Germline V gives CDR1 SQVTM, CDR2 ANQGSEA. The DNA of the CDR3 is TGCAGCGTTGTGGGGGGAGGGTCCTACGAGCAGTACTTC. It specifies CSVVGGGSYEQYF.

This clone was observed a few times. The rearrangement links TRBV9 to TRBJ2-3, with D maybe TRBD2 (7 bases). CDR3 size: 16 residues. The germline V gene has CDR1 SGDLS and CDR2 YYNGEE. V lost 4 bases and J 2 bases, leaving 17 bases between the germline ends. CDR3 sequence: CASSTSEGGNTDTQYF. The CDR3, as DNA: TGTGCCAGCAGCACAAGCGAGGGGGGGAACACAGATACGCAGTATTTT.

This chain links TRBV2 with TRBJ2-1; 8 bases fit TRBD2. The germline V gene encodes CDR1 SNHLY and CDR2 FYNNEI. The trim removed 7 bases at V and 2 bases at J, leaving 7 bases unmatched. The CDR3 covers 15 residues. CDR3 nucleotides: TGTGCCAGCAATCTCGACGGGGGGGCCTACAATGAGCAGTTCTTC. Protein: CASNLDGGAYNEQFF.

The chain combines TRBV7-8 with TRBJ2-1; 7 nucleotides align to TRBD2. Germline V CDR1 and CDR2: SGHVS, FQNEAQ. This CDR3 has 12 amino acids. Unmatched junction bases numbered 1, after V lost 5 bases and J lost 6 bases. In DNA, the CDR3 is TGTGCCAGCAGCCCGGGGGGCAATGAGCAGTTCTTC. Its protein is CASSPGGNEQFF.

The V and J genes are TRBV7-9 and TRBJ2-1, with unresolved D. Per germline, CDR1 SEHNR and CDR2 FQNEAQ (reference sequence). V was trimmed by 5 bases and J by 4 bases, leaving 3 bases between them. The CDR3 loop spans 11 amino acids. The CDR3 is CASSRYNEQFF. For the CDR3, the DNA is TGTGCCAGCAGCCGTTACAATGAGCAGTTCTTC.

As for this clone: A read error may produce the germline difference seen at one junction end. The genes are TRBV10-1 and TRBJ1-5, with D tentatively TRBD1 (5 bases). The length of the CDR3 is 13 residues. CDR1 is WNHNN, CDR2 SYGVQD, per germline (reference sequence). The chain's CDR3 is CAGGGGSKQPQHF. For the CDR3, the DNA is TGCGCCGGGGGGGGAGGGAGCAAGCAGCCCCAGCATTTT.

The chain couples TRBV3-1 (or the pseudogene TRBV3-2) to TRBJ1-3; TRBD1 might be the D (5 bases). This CDR3 has 17 amino acids. Per germline, CDR1 LGHDT and CDR2 YNNKEL (reference sequence). Between the trimmed V and J ends, which lost 4 bases and 0 bases, there was a span of 16 bases. The CDR3 sequence is CASSRDSGFLSGNTIYF. The CDR3 region has the DNA TGTGCCAGCAGCCGAGACTCAGGGTTTCTCTCTGGAAACACCATATATTTT.

This chain connects TRBV5-1 to TRBJ1-1, with D perhaps TRBD1 (6 bases). CDR3 length equals 16 residues. Between the trimmed V and J ends, which lost 0 bases and 5 bases, there was a span of 17 bases. From germline, CDR1 is SGHRS and CDR2 YFSETQ. CDR3: CASSLGKKQGRTEAFF. As DNA, the CDR3 is TGCGCCAGCAGCTTGGGGAAAAAACAGGGCCGGACTGAAGCTTTCTTT. The full variable domain, its missing parts supplied by reference TRBV5-1 and TRBJ1-1, is KAGVTQTPRYLIKTRGQQVTLSCSPISGHRSVSWYQQTPGQGLQFLFEYFSETQRNKGNFPGRFSGRQFSNSRSEMNVSTLELGDSALYLCASSLGKKQGRTEAFFGQGTRLTVV.

The V call is TRBV7-2, the J call TRBJ2-7; TRBD1 is a possible D gene (6 bases). The CDR3 totals 13 residues. V was trimmed by 5 bases and J by 3 bases, leaving 11 bases between them. Per germline, CDR1 SGHTA and CDR2 FQGNSA. Here the CDR3 reads CASSDRQDYEQYF. CDR3 in DNA: TGTGCCAGCAGCGACCGACAGGACTACGAGCAGTACTTC.

This chain uses TRBV9 with TRBJ2-7; 8 positions match TRBD2. The CDR3 sequence is 15 residues long. The V gene's germline CDR1 is SGDLS and CDR2 YYNGEE. Trimming at V came to 0 bases and at J to 5 bases, leaving 7 bases not matched to a gene. The CDR3 spells CASSVAGGATHEQYF. The CDR3 coding sequence is TGTGCCAGCAGCGTAGCGGGGGGGGCGACCCACGAGCAGTACTTC.

The CDR3 here is CASSWTESYEQYF. As DNA, the CDR3 is TGTGCCAGCAGTTGGACAGAATCCTACGAGCAGTACTTC. The chain has TRBV2 and TRBJ2-7, with D tentatively TRBD1 (6 bases). CDR3 size: 13 residues. Germline assignment: CDR1 SNHLY and CDR2 FYNNEI. V lost 5 bases and J 1 base, leaving 9 bases between the germline ends.

The chain has TRBV11-3 and TRBJ2-1; TRBD2 matches 8 bases. CDR3 size: 15 residues. CDR1 and CDR2 from the germline V gene are SGHNT and YENEEA. V was pared by 2 bases and J by 4 bases, with 4 bases of the junction left unmatched. The CDR3, as DNA: TGTGCCAGCAGCTTACTAGCGGGCCCATACAATGAGCAGTTCTTC. Its translation is CASSLLAGPYNEQFF. Full variable domain (remainder filled in from reference TRBV11-3 and TRBJ2-1): EAGVVQSPRYKIIEKKQPVAFWCNPISGHNTLYWYLQNLGQGPELLIRYENEEAVDDSQLPKDRFSAERLKGVDSTLKIQPAELGDSAVYLCASSLLAGPYNEQFFGPGTRLTVL.

The chain uses TRBV5-1 and TRBJ1-6; 8 bases map to TRBD1. The length of the CDR3 is 14 residues. Trimming took 2 bases from V and 6 from J; bases not matched to a gene: 1. The germline gives CDR1 SGHRS, CDR2 YFSETQ. The CDR3 reads CASSLGQGNSPLHF. CDR3 in DNA: TGCGCCAGCAGCTTAGGACAGGGTAATTCACCCCTCCACTTT.

V usage is TRBV5-1 and J usage is TRBJ2-2; D perhaps matches TRBD2 (7 bases). This CDR3 is built from 15 residues. Per germline, CDR1 SGHRS and CDR2 YFSETQ. Trimming cost V 4 bases and J 1 base, with 11 bases left between them. The CDR3: CASSGGALNTGELFF. Written as DNA, the CDR3 is TGCGCCAGCAGCGGGGGGGCCCTGAACACCGGGGAGCTGTTTTTT. The whole variable domain, filled in from reference TRBV5-1 and TRBJ2-2, reads KAGVTQTPRYLIKTRGQQVTLSCSPISGHRSVSWYQQTPGQGLQFLFEYFSETQRNKGNFPGRFSGRQFSNSRSEMNVSTLELGDSALYLCASSGGALNTGELFFGEGSRLTVL.

The J gene is TRBJ1-4, the V gene TRBV27; D not resolved. Trimming cost V 3 bases and J 4 bases, with 12 bases left between them. Per the germline V gene, CDR1 is MNHEY and CDR2 is SMNVEV (reference sequence). The CDR3 extends over 15 amino acids. Here the CDR3 reads CASSFLSGHNEKLFF. CDR3 DNA sequence: TGTGCCAGCAGTTTCCTGAGCGGGCATAATGAAAAACTGTTTTTT. Looking up the rest from reference TRBV27 and TRBJ1-4 gives the full variable domain: EAQVTQNPRYLITVTGKKLTVTCSQNMNHEYMSWYRQDPGLGLRQIYYSMNVEVTDKGDVPEGYKVSRKEKRNFPLILESPSPNQTSLYFCASSFLSGHNEKLFFGSGTQLSVL.

V gene TRBV14 combines with J gene TRBJ1-6, with D uncertain. The V end was cut by 4 bases, the J end by 7 bases, with 14 bases between. The CDR3 is 15 amino acids. CDR1 is SGHDN and CDR2 is FVKESK in the germline V gene. CDR3 DNA: TGTGCCAGCAGCCCCGTAAACGAAGCGAATTCACCCCTCCACTTT. It encodes CASSPVNEANSPLHF.

The chain joins TRBV28 to TRBJ2-2, with D possibly matching TRBD1 (7 bases). The germline CDR1 and CDR2 sequences are MDHEN and SYDVKM. Trimming took off 7 bases at V and 0 bases at J, with 18 bases between the two ends. The CDR3 runs 17 residues. CDR3 in amino acids: CASKLAGQHTNTGELFF. The DNA for the CDR3 is TGTGCCAGCAAACTGGCGGGACAGCATACGAACACCGGGGAGCTGTTTTTT.

The rearrangement joins TRBV27 to TRBJ1-6, with D perhaps TRBD1 (5 bases). Germline V CDR1 and CDR2: MNHEY, SMNVEV (reference sequence). CDR3 length: 15 amino acids. The ends were cut back, 1 base at V and 9 bases at J, with 13 bases in the middle. CDR3 protein: CASSLWSQGSSPLHF. For the CDR3, the DNA is TGTGCCAGCAGTTTATGGAGCCAGGGTTCTTCACCCCTCCACTTT.

The gene calls are TRBV7-8 and TRBJ1-1, with D possibly TRBD1 on 6 matching bases. V lost 2 bases and J 1 base, leaving 11 bases between the germline ends. CDR3 length: 15 amino acids. The V gene's germline CDR1 is SGHVS and CDR2 FQNEAQ. Here the CDR3 DNA reads TGTGCCAGCAGCTTAATGGGGGCAGGGAACACTGAAGCTTTCTTT. Its translation is CASSLMGAGNTEAFF. Full variable domain (rest looked up from reference TRBV7-8 and TRBJ1-1): GAGVSQSPRYKVAKRGQDVALRCDPISGHVSLFWYQQALGQGPEFLTYFQNEAQLDKSGLPSDRFFAERPEGSVSTLKIQRTQQEDSAVYLCASSLMGAGNTEAFFGQGTRLTVV.